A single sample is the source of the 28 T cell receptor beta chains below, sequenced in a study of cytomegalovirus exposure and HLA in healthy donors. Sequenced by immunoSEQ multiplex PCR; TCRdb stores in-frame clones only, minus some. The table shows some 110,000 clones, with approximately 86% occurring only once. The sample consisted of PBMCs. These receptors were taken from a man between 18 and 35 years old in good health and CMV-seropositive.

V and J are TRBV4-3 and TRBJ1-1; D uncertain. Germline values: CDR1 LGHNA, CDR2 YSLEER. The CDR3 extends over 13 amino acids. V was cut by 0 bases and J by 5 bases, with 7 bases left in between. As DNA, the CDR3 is TGCGCCAGCAGCCAAGACCCGAGAACTGAAGCTTTCTTT. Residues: CASSQDPRTEAFF.

The CDR3 region is CASSSPEGQSLGGYTF. The CDR3 region has the DNA TGTGCCAGCAGTTCCCCCGAGGGACAGTCCCTAGGAGGCTACACCTTC. The chain uses TRBV28 and TRBJ1-2, with 7 bases fitting TRBD1. The V segment lost 4 bases and the J segment 8 bases; nucleotides outside the gene matches: 16. This CDR3 comprises 16 residues. From germline, CDR1 is MDHEN and CDR2 SYDVKM.

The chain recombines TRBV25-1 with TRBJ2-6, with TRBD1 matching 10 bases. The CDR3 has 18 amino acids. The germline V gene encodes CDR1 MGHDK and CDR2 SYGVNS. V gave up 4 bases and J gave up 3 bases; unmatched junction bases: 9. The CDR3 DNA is TGTGCCAGCAGTGCCCGGACAGGGGGATTCGATGGGGCCAACGTCCTGACTTTC. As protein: CASSARTGGFDGANVLTF.

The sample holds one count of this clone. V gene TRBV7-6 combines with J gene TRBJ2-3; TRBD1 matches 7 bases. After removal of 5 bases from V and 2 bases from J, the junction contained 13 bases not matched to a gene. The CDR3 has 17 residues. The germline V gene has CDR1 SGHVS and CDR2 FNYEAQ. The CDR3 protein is CASSPSGTAFFTDTQYF. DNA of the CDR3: TGTGCCAGCAGCCCTTCCGGGACAGCGTTCTTCACAGATACGCAGTATTTT.

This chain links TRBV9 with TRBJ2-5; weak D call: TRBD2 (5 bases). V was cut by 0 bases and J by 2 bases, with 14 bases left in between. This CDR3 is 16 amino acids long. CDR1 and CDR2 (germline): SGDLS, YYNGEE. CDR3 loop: CASSVGVRGRQETQYF. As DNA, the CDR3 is TGTGCCAGCAGCGTAGGGGTCCGGGGTAGACAAGAGACCCAGTACTTC.

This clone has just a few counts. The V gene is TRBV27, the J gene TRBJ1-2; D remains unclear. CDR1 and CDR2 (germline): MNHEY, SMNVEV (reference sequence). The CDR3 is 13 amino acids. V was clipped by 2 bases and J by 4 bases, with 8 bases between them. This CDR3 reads CASSLRGFYGYTF. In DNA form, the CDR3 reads TGTGCCAGCAGTTTACGGGGATTCTATGGCTACACCTTC.

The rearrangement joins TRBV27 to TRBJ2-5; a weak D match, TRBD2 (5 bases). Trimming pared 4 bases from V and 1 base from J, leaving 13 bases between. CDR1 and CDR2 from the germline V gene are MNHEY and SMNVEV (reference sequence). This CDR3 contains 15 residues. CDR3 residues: CASSYVIRGQETQYF. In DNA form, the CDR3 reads TGTGCCAGCAGTTACGTCATCCGGGGCCAAGAGACCCAGTACTTC.

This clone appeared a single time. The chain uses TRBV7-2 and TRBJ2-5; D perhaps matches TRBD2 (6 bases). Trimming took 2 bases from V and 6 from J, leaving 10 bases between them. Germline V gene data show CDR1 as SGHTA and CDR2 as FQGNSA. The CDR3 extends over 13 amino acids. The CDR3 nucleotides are TGTGCCAGCAGCTTATCGGGGGAAAAGACCCAGTACTTC. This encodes CASSLSGEKTQYF.

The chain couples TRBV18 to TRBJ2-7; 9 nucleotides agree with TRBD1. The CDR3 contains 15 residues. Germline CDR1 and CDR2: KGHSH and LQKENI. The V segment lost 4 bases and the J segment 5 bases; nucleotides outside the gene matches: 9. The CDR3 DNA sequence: TGTGCCAGCTCACTGGGGACAGGGATTTTCGACGAGCAGTACTTC. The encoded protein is CASSLGTGIFDEQYF.

CDR3 sequence: CASSDSIQDQPQHF. CDR3 in DNA: TGTGCCAGCAGTGACTCGATTCAGGATCAGCCCCAGCATTTT. The rearrangement links TRBV6-4 to TRBJ1-5; D gene uncertain. V was shortened by 0 bases and J by 5 bases, with 8 bases between the two germline ends. CDR1 MRHNA and CDR2 SNTAGT come from the germline V gene. The CDR3 consists of 14 residues.

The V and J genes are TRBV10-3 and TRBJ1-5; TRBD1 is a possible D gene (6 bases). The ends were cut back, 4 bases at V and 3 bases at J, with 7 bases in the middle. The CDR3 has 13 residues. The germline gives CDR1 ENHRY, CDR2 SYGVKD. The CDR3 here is CAISAGDNQPQHF. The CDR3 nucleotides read TGTGCCATCAGTGCAGGGGACAATCAGCCCCAGCATTTT.

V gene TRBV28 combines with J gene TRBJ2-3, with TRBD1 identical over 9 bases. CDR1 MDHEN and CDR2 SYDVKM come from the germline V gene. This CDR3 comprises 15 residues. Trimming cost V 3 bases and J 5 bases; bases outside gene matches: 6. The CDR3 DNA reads TGTGCCAGCAGTTTCCCGGGACAGGGTCGAGATACGCAGTATTTT. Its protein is CASSFPGQGRDTQYF.

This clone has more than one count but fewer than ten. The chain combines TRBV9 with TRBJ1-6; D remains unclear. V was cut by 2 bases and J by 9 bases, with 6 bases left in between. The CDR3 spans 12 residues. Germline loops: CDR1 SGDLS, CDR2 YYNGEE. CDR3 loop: CASSVGGSPLHF. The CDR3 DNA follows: TGTGCCAGCAGCGTGGGAGGTTCACCCCTCCACTTT.

The chain's CDR3 is CASSPLSMNTEAFF. DNA of the CDR3: TGTGCCAGCAGCCCGCTAAGCATGAACACTGAAGCTTTCTTT. The chain links TRBV6-5 to TRBJ1-1; unclear D gene. The CDR3 is 14 amino acids. Germline values: CDR1 MNHEY, CDR2 SVGAGI. Trimming took off 6 bases at V and 0 bases at J, with 11 bases between the two ends.

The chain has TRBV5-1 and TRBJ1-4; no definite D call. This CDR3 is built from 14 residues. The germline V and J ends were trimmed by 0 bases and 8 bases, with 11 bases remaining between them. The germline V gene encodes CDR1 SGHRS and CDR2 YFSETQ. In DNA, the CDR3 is TGCGCCAGCAGCTTGGGCAGGTACGACGAAAAACTGTTTTTT. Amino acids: CASSLGRYDEKLFF.

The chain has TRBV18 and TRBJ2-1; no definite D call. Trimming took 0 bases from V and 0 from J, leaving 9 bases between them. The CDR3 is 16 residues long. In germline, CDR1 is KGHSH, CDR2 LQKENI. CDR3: CASSPPTTSSYNEQFF. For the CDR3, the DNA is TGTGCCAGCTCACCACCGACGACAAGCTCCTACAATGAGCAGTTCTTC.

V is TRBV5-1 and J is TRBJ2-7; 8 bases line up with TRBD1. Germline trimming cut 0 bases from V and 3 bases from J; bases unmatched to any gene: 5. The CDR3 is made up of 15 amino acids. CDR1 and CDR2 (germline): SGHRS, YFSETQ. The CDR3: CASSLDRGIGYEQYF. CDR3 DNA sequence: TGCGCCAGCAGCTTGGACAGGGGGATTGGCTACGAGCAGTACTTC.

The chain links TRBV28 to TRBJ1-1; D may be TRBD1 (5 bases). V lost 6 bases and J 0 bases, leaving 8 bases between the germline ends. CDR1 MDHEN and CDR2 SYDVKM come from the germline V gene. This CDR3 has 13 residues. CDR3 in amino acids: CASRGGVNTEAFF. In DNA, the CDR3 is TGTGCCAGCAGGGGGGGGGTGAACACTGAAGCTTTCTTT.

CDR3 residues: CASSSDIEAFF. CDR3 nucleotide sequence: TGCGCCAGCAGCTCTGACATTGAAGCTTTCTTT. The chain couples TRBV5-1 to TRBJ1-1; D not certain. The CDR3 runs to 11 residues. CDR1 is SGHRS and CDR2 is YFSETQ in the germline V gene. Trimming stripped 3 bases from V and 7 bases from J, with 7 bases between.

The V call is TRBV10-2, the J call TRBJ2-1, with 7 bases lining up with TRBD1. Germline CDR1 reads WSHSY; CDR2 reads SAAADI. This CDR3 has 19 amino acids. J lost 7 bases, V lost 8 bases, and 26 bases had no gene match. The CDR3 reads CASPQGNIGTAFPANEQFF. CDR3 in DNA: TGCGCCAGCCCTCAAGGAAACATCGGGACAGCCTTCCCTGCGAATGAGCAGTTCTTC.

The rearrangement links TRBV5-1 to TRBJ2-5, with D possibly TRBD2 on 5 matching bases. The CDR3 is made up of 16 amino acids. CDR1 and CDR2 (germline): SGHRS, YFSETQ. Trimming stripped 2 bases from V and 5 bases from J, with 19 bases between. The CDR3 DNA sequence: TGCGCCAGCAGCTTAGAGGGCAGGTTGGTTGGGGAGACCCAGTACTTC. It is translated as CASSLEGRLVGETQYF.

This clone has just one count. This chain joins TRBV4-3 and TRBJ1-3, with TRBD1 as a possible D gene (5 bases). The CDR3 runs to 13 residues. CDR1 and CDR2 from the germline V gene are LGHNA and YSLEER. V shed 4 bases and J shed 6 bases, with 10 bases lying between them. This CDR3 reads CASSPGESNTIYF. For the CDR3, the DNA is TGCGCCAGCAGCCCGGGGGAGTCAAACACCATATATTTT.

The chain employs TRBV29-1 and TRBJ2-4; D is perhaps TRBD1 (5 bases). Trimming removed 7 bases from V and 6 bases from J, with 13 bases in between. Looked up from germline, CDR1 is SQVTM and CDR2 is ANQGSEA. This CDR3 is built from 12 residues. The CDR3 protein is CSARGSGNIQYF. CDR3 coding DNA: TGCAGCGCTAGGGGTTCGGGAAACATTCAGTACTTC.

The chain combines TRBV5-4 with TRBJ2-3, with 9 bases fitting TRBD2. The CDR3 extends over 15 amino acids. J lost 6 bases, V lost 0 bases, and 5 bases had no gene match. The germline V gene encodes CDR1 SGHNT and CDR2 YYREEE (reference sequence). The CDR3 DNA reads TGTGCCAGCAGCTTGGGGCGGGGGGGCCTGGATACGCAGTATTTT. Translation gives CASSLGRGGLDTQYF.

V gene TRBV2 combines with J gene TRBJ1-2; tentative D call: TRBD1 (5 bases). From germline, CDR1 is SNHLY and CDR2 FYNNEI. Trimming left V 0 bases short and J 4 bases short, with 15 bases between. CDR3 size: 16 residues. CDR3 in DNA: TGTGCCAGCAGTGAAGCCTTAGGGACGGGACTCTATGGCTACACCTTC. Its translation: CASSEALGTGLYGYTF.

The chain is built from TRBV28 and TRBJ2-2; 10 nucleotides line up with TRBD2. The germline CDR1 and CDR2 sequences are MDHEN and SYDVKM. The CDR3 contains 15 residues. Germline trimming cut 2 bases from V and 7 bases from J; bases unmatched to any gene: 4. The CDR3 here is CASSLVAGGVGELFF. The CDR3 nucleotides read TGTGCCAGCAGTTTAGTAGCGGGGGGCGTCGGGGAGCTGTTTTTT.

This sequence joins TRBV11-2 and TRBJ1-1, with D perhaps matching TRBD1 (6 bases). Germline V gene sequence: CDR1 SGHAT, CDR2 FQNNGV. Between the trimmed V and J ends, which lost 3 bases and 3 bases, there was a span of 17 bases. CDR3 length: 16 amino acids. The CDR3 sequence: CASSFTTGFVDTEAFF. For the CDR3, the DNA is TGTGCCAGCAGCTTTACAACAGGGTTCGTGGACACTGAAGCTTTCTTT.

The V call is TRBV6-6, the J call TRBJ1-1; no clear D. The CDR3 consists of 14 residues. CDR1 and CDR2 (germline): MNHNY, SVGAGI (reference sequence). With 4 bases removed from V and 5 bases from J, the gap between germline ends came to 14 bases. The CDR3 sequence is CASSSRPTVTEAFF. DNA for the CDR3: TGTGCCAGCAGTTCCCGCCCCACAGTTACTGAAGCTTTCTTT.